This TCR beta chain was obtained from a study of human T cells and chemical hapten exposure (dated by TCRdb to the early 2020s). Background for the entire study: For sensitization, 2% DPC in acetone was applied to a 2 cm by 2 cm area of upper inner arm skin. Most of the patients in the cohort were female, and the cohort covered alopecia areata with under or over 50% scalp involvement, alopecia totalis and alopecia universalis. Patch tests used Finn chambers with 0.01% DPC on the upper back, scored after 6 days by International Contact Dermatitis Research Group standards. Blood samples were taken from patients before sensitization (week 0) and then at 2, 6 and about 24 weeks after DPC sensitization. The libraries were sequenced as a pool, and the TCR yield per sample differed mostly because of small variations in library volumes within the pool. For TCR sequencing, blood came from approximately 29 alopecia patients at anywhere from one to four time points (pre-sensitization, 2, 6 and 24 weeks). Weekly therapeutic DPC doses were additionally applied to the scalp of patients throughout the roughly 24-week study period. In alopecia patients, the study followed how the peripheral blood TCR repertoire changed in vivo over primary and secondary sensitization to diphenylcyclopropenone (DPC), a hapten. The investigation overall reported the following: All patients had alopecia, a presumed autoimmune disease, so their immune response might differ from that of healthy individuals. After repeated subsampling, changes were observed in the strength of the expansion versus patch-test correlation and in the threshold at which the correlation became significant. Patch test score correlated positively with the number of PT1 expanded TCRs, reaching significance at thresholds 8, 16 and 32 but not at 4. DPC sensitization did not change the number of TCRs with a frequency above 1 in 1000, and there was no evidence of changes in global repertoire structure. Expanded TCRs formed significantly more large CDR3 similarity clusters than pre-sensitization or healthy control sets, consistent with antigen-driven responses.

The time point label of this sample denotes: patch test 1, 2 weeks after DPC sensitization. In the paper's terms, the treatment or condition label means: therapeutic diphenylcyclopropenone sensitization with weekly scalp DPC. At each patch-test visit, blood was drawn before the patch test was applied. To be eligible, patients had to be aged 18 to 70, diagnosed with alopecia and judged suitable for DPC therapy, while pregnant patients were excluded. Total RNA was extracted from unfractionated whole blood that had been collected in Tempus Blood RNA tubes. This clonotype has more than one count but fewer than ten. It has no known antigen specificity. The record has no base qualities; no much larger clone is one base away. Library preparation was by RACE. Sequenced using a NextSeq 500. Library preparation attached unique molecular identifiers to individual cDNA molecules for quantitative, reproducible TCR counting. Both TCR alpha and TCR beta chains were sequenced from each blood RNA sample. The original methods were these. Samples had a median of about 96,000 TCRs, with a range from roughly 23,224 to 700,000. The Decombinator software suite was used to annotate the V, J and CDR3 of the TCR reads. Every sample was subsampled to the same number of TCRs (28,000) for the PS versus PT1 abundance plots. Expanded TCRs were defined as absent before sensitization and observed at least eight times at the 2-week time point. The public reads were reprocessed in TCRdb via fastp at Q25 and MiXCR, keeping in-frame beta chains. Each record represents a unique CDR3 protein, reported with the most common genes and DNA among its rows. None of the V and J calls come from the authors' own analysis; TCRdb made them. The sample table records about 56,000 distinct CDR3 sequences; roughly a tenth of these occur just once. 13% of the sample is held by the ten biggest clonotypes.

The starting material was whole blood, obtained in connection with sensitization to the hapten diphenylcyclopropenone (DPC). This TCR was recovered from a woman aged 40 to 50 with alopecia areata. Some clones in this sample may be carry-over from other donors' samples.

The CDR3 here reads CASSPSGTSTDTQYF. The DNA reads TGTGCCAGCAGCCCTAGCGGGACTAGCACAGATACGCAGTATTTT. In this chain, TRBV7-8 is recombined with TRBJ2-3; 9 nucleotides in the junction match TRBD2. The CDR3 holds 15 amino acids from the cysteine to the phenylalanine. The kept DNA is CDR3 alone, 45 bases in frame from the first base. Per the germline V gene, SGHVS is the CDR1 and FQNEAQ is the CDR2. Trimming takes 5 bases off V and 0 bases off J; junction bases not matched to a gene: 3.